The table lists the clone carrying this TCR beta chain with a few counts. Its antigen is currently unknown. This CDR3 is built from 16 residues. Germline loops: CDR1 MNHNY, CDR2 SVGAGI (reference sequence). V dropped 6 bases and J dropped 5; count of bases not matched to a gene: 12. The sample belongs to a study of shared clonotypes between healthy human individuals. The study, taken as a whole, reports: It was observed that roughly 5.1% of naive CD4 clonotypes were shared across several donors. Non-shared clonotypes were found to have lower generation probabilities than the clonotypes that were shared by all four of the sorted-subset donors.

Adults of Caucasian background living in Nashville, Tennessee made up all donors. Sequencing was performed with immunoSEQ multiplex PCR; in TCRdb, only in-frame clones are kept and a portion is missing. The table lists 2 million to 3 million clones, 93% of them singletons. This chain links TRBV6-6 with TRBJ1-1, with 10 nucleotides matching TRBD1. The clonotype comes from a man between 18 and 29 years old in good health. Some clones in this sample may be carry-over from other donors' samples. Sequencing input: naive CD4+ T cells from PBMCs. Sample subset: CD45RA+ positively selected. CDR3 nucleotides: TGTGCCAGCAGGCAGGGACAGGGGCGGGGAGGAACTGAAGCTTTCTTT. Protein product: CASRQGQGRGGTEAFF.